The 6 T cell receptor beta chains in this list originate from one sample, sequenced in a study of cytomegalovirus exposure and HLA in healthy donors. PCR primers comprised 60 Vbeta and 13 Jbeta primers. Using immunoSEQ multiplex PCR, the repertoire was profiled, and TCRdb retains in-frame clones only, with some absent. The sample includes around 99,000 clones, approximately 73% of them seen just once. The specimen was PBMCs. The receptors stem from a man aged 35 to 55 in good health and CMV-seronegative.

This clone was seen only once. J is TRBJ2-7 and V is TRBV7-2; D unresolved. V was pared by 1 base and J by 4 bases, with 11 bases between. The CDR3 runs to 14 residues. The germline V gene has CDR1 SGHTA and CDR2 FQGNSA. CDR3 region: CASSLDQARYEQYF. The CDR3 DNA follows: TGTGCCAGCAGCTTAGACCAGGCGAGATACGAGCAGTACTTC.

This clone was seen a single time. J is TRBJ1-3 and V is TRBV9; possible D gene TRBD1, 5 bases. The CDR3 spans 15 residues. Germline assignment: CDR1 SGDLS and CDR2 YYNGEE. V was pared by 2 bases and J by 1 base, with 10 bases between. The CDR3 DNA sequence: TGTGCCAGCAGCGTGGAGGGGAGGTCTGGAAACACCATATATTTT. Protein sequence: CASSVEGRSGNTIYF.

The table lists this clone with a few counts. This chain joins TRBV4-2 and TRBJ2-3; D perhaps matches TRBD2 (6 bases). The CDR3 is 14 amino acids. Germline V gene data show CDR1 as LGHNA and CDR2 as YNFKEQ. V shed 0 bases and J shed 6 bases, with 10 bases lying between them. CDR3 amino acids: CASSQEGGDDTQYF. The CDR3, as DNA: TGTGCCAGCAGCCAAGAAGGAGGGGACGATACGCAGTATTTT.

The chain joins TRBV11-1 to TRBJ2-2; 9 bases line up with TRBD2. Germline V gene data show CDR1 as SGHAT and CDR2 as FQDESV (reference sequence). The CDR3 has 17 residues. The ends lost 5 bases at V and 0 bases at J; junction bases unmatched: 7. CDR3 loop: CASSRAGGLSNTGELFF. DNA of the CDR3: TGTGCCAGCAGCCGAGCGGGGGGCCTATCGAACACCGGGGAGCTGTTTTTT. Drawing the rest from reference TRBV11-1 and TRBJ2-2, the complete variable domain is EAEVAQSPRYKITEKSQAVAFWCDPISGHATLYWYRQILGQGPELLVQFQDESVVDDSQLPKDRFSAERLKGVDSTLKIQPAELGDSAMYLCASSRAGGLSNTGELFFGEGSRLTVL.

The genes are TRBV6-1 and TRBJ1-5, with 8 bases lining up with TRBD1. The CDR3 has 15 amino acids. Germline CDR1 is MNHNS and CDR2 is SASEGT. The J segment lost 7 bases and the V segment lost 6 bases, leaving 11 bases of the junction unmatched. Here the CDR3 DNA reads TGTGCCAGCAGGGCACTCGGACAGGGAGACCAGCCCCAGCATTTT. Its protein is CASRALGQGDQPQHF.

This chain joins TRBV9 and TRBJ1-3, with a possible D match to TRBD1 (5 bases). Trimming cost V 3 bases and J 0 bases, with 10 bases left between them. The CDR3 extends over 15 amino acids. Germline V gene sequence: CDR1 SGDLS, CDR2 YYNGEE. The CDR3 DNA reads TGTGCCAGCAGCGCGGGGGACCTCTCTGGAAACACCATATATTTT. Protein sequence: CASSAGDLSGNTIYF.